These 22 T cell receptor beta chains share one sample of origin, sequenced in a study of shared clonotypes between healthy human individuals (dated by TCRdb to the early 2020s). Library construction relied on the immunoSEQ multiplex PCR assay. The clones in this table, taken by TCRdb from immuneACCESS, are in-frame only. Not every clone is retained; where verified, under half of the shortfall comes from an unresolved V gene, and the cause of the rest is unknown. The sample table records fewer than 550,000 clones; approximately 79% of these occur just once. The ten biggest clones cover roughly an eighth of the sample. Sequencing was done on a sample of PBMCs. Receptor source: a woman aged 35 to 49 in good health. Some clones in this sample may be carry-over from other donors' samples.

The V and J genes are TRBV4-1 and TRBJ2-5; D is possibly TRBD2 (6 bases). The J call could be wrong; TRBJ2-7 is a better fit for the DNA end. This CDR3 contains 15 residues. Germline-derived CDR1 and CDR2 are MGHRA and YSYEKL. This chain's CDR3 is CASSQEPSDSYEQYF. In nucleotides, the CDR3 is TGCGCCAGCAGCCAAGAACCTAGCGACTCCTACGAGCAGTACTTC.

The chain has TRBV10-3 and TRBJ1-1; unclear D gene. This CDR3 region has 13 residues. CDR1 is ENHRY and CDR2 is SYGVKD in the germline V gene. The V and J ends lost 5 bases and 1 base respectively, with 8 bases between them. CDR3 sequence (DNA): TGTGCCATCAGTTTCCAAGAGAACACTGAAGCTTTCTTT. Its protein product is CAISFQENTEAFF.

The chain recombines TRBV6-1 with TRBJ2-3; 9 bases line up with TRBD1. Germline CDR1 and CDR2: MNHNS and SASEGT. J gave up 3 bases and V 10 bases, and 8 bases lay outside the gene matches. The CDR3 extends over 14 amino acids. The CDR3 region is CAISGTGTTDTQYF. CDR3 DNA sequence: TGTGCCATCAGCGGGACAGGGACAACAGATACGCAGTATTTT.

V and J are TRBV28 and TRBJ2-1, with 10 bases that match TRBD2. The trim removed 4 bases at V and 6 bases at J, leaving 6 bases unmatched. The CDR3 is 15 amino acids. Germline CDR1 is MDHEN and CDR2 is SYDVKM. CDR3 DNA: TGTGCCAGCAGTTCTCTAGCGGGAGTTGCCAATGAGCAGTTCTTC. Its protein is CASSSLAGVANEQFF.

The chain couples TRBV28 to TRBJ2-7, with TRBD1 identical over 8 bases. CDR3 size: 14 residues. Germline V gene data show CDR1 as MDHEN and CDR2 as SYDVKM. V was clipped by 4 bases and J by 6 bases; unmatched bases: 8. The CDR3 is CASSSSDRAVEQYF. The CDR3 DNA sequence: TGTGCCAGCAGTTCCTCGGACAGGGCGGTCGAGCAGTACTTC.

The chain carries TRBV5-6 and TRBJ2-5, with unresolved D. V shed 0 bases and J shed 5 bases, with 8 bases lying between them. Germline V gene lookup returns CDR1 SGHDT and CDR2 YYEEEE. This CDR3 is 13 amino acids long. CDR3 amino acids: CASSLGVRETQYF. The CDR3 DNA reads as TGTGCCAGCAGCTTGGGGGTTCGGGAGACCCAGTACTTC.

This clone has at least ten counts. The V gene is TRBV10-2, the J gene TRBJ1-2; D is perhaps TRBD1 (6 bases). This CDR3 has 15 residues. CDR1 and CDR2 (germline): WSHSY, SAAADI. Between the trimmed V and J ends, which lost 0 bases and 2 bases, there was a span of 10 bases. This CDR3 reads CASSESRGANYGYTF. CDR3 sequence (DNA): TGCGCCAGCAGTGAGTCTCGGGGGGCAAACTATGGCTACACCTTC.

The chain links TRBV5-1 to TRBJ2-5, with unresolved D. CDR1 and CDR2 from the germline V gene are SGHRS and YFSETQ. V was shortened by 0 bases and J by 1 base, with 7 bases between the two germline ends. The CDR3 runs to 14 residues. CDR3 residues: CASSLDPTQETQYF. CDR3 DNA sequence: TGCGCCAGCAGCTTGGACCCAACCCAAGAGACCCAGTACTTC.

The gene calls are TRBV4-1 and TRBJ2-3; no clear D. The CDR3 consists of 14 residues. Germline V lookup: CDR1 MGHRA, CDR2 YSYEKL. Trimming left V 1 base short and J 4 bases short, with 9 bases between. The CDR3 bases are TGCGCCAGCAGCCAAGTAAGGGTCGCAGATACGCAGTATTTT. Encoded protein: CASSQVRVADTQYF.

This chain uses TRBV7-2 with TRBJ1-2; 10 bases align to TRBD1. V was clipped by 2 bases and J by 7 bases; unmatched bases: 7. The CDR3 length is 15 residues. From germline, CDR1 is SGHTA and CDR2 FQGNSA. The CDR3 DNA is TGTGCCAGCAGCTTACCAGACAGGGGGCGGGTTGGCTACACCTTC. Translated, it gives CASSLPDRGRVGYTF.

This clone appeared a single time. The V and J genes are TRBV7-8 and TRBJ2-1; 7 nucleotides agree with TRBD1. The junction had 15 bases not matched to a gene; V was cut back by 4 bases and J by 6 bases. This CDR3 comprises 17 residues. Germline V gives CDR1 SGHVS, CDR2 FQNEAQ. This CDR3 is CASSYYRGSSFSNEQFF. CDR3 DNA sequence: TGTGCCAGCAGCTATTACAGGGGTAGTAGCTTTTCCAATGAGCAGTTCTTC.

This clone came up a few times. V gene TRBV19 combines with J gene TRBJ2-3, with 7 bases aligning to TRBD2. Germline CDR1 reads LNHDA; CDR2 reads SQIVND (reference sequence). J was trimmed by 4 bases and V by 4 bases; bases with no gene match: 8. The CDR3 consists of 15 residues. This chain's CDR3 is CASSTTLSGPDTQYF. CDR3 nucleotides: TGTGCCAGTAGTACCACCCTTAGCGGGCCAGATACGCAGTATTTT.

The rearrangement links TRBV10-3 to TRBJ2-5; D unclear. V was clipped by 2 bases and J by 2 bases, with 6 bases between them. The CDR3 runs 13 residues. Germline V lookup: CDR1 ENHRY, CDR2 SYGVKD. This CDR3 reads CAISEGYQETQYF. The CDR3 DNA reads TGTGCCATCAGTGAGGGATATCAAGAGACCCAGTACTTC.

The CDR3 sequence: CASSRARDRVYGYTF. The CDR3 DNA sequence: TGTGCCAGCAGCCGGGCCCGGGACAGGGTCTATGGCTACACCTTC. This chain uses TRBV28 with TRBJ1-2, with TRBD1 matching 9 bases. The CDR3 has 15 amino acids. Per the germline V gene, CDR1 is MDHEN and CDR2 is SYDVKM. The ends lost 6 bases at V and 4 bases at J; junction bases unmatched: 9.

The CDR3 DNA reads as TGTGCCAGCAGTTTATCCCCCAGGGGGAGTTTCAATGAGCAGTTCTTC. Amino acid sequence: CASSLSPRGSFNEQFF. The J gene is TRBJ2-1, the V gene TRBV27; 7 bases are a match to TRBD1. V dropped 0 bases and J dropped 6; count of bases not matched to a gene: 8. The CDR3 is made up of 16 amino acids. CDR1 is MNHEY and CDR2 is SMNVEV in the germline V gene (reference sequence).

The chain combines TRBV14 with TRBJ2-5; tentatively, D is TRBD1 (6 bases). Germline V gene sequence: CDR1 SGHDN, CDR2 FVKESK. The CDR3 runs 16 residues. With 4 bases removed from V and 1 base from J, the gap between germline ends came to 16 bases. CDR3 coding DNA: TGTGCCAGCAGCCCAGAACTCAGGGGTGGCCAAGAGACCCAGTACTTC. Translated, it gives CASSPELRGGQETQYF.

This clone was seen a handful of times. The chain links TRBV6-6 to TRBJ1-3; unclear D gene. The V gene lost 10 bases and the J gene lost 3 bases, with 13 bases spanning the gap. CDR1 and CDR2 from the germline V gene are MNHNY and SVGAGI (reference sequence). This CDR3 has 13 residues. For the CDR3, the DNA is TGTGCCACCTCTCCCGCGGTTGGAAACACCATATATTTT. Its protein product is CATSPAVGNTIYF.

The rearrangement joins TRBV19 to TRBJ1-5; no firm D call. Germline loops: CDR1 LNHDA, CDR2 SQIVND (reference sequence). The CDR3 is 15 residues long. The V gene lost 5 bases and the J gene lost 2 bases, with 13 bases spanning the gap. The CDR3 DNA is TGTGCCAGTAGTTTCAAGGGCCGGGGCAATCAGCCCCAGCATTTT. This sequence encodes CASSFKGRGNQPQHF.

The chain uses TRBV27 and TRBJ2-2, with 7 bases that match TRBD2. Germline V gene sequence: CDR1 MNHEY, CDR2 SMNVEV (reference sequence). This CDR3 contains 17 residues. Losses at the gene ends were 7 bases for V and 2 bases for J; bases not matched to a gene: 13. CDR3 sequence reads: CASKMAIGLGNTGELFF. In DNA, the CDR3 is TGTGCCAGCAAAATGGCAATTGGACTAGGCAACACCGGGGAGCTGTTTTTT.

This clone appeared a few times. The CDR3 bases are TGTGCCAGCAGCCAAGAGGTGGAAGGAGGGTACACCGGGGAGCTGTTTTTT. This translates into CASSQEVEGGYTGELFF. The chain carries TRBV4-2 and TRBJ2-2; D possibly corresponds to TRBD2 (6 bases). This CDR3 is built from 17 residues. Per germline, CDR1 LGHNA and CDR2 YNFKEQ. Trimming removed 0 bases at V and 3 bases at J, with 14 bases between.

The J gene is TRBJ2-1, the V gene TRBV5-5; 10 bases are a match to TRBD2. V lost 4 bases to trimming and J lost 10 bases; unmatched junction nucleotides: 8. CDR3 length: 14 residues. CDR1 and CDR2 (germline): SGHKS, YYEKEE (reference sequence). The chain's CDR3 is CASSTSSGSGEQFF. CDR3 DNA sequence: TGTGCCAGCAGCACATCTAGCGGGAGTGGAGAGCAGTTCTTC.

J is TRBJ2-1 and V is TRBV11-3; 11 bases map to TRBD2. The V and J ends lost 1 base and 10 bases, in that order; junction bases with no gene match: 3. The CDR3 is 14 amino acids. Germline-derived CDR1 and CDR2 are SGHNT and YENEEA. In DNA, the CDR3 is TGTGCCAGCAGCTTAGTGGCTAGCGGGAGGGAGCAGTTCTTC. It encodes CASSLVASGREQFF.